This TCR beta chain was recovered during a study of blood T cell repertoires in COVID-19. V gave up 2 bases and J gave up 8 bases, with 6 bases separating them. The CDR3 extends over 11 amino acids. Germline values: CDR1 MGHRA, CDR2 YSYEKL. Generated by immunoSEQ multiplex PCR, the TCRdb table keeps only in-frame clones and is missing some. The sample yields roughly 180,000 clones, around 74% seen once. The source material was peripheral blood. The rearrangement joins TRBV4-1 to TRBJ2-5, with a tentative D call TRBD2 (5 bases). This receptor was obtained from a woman aged 60-75 years with COVID-19, enrolled during active disease. CDR3 sequence: CASSQRGTQYF. The CDR3 DNA sequence: TGCGCCAGCAGCCAACGGGGAACCCAGTACTTC.